This T cell receptor (beta chain) was identified during a study of human T cells and chemical hapten exposure. Time point here: patch test 2, 6 weeks after DPC sensitization. Sample treatment: therapeutic diphenylcyclopropenone sensitization with weekly scalp DPC. The CDR3 has 16 amino acids. V was shortened by 5 bases and J by 10 bases, with 24 bases between the two germline ends. Germline V gene lookup returns CDR1 SGHAT and CDR2 FQNNGV. There are many counts of this clonotype. TCRdb passed the RACE reads through MiXCR, listing each CDR3 protein once. The sample holds about 140,000 distinct CDR3 sequences, about 12% seen once.

This chain connects TRBV11-2 to TRBJ2-1; D tentatively fits TRBD1 or TRBD2 (6 bases each). This specimen was whole blood, taken in connection with sensitization to the hapten diphenylcyclopropenone (DPC). This TCR derives from a woman aged 45-59 years with alopecia areata. Some clones in this sample may be carry-over from other donors' samples. The CDR3 loop reads CASSRELPGAGGEQFF. CDR3 coding DNA: TGTGCCAGCAGCCGGGAGCTACCGGGGGCAGGAGGAGAGCAGTTCTTC.